A selection of T cell receptor delta chains follows, all from one sample in a study of Vδ1+ human thymocytes. TCRdb reran clone calling via CATT on the multiplex PCR reads. This sample carries around 23,000 delta-chain clones, 7.4% of them seen once, and the ten largest clones take more than 0.9%. What was sequenced was Vdelta1+ gamma-delta thymocytes from the thymus. The receptor set was obtained from a girl less than two years old who had congenital heart surgery. The CDR3 runs from the conserved cysteine through the conserved F or W. The D gene is left open where the match is weak. Some rows mark clone size as missing; the rest say once, few, many or name a class of expanded clone.

v_gene,d_gene,j_gene,abundance,CDR3nt,CDR3aa
TRDV1,TRDD3,TRDJ1,few,TGTGCTCTACAAACTTCGTTCGTACTGGGGGAGGGGACCGATAAACTCATCTTT,CALQTSFVLGEGTDKLIF
TRDV1,TRDD2,TRDJ1,few,TGTGCTCTTGGGGGTTTTCCTACCCTGCACGATAAACTCATCTTT,CALGGFPTLHDKLIF
TRDV1,.,TRDJ1,few,TGTGCTCTTGGGGCATCCCTGTGGTCTCTTACGAAGGCCGATAAACTCATCTTT,CALGASLWSLTKADKLIF
TRDV1,TRDD3,TRDJ1,.,TGTGCTCTTGTTGGTCCTACTGGAGTTTATTCACTGGGGGCTCCGTACACCGATAAACTCATCTTT,CALVGPTGVYSLGAPYTDKLIF
TRDV1,TRDD2,TRDJ1,few,TGTGCTCTTGGGGACACGGCCTTCCTATCCTTGGTGGGGATTCAGCTTTTTAACACCGATAAACTCATCTTT,CALGDTAFLSLVGIQLFNTDKLIF
TRDV1,.,TRDJ2,few,TGTGCTCTTGGGGAACTATTATTCTACCGGGGGAAAGCTTTGACAGCACAACTCTTCTTT,CALGELLFYRGKALTAQLFF
TRDV1,TRDD3,TRDJ1,few,TGTGCTCTTGGGGAATTTACTGGGGGATACGCATACCGAGGGAATACCGATAAACTCATCTTT,CALGEFTGGYAYRGNTDKLIF
TRDV1,TRDD3,TRDJ1,.,TGCGCTCTTGGGGAAATTCCCCATCTGCACACTGGGGGATACTGGGGCGATAAACTCATCTTT,CALGEIPHLHTGGYWGDKLIF
TRDV1,TRDD3,TRDJ1,few,TGTGCTCTTGGGGAGACATTTTACTGGGGGACTCCGTACACCGATAAACTCATCTTT,CALGETFYWGTPYTDKLIF
TRDV1,.,TRDJ1,few,TGTGCTCTTGGGACCCGGGCCTCTATGGTGGAACCCCAGACCGATAAACTCATCTTT,CALGTRASMVEPQTDKLIF
TRDV1,.,TRDJ1,.,TGTGCTCTTGGGGAACTAAACAAACGCACCGATAAACTCATCTTT,CALGELNKRTDKLIF
TRDV2,.,TRDJ1,medium-sized,TGTGCCTGTGACATTCACCCGTACCCCGATAAACTCATCTTT,CACDIHPYPDKLIF
TRDV1,TRDD3,TRDJ1,.,TGTGCTCTTGGGCCCTCCCGCCTTTCCTCTACACGGGTACTGGGGGATACGACCTGGGCGTACACCGATAAACTCATCTTT,CALGPSRLSSTRVLGDTTWAYTDKLIF
TRDV1,TRDD3,TRDJ1,few,TGTGCTCTTGGGGTCCCACCCAGGGGTCTGGGGGATACCGATAAACTCATCTTT,CALGVPPRGLGDTDKLIF
TRDV1,TRDD3,TRDJ1,few,TGTGCTCTTGGGGTGACTGGGGGAAACACCGATAAACTCATCTTT,CALGVTGGNTDKLIF
TRDV1,TRDD3,TRDJ1,.,TGTGCTCTTGGGGACCTTTCCTTGGGTACTGGGGGATACGGCGATAAACTCATCTTT,CALGDLSLGTGGYGDKLIF
TRDV1,TRDD2,TRDJ1,few,TGTGCTCTTGGGGAATGGTCCTATATTCCTACTGCATGCCCCACCGATAAACTCATCTTT,CALGEWSYIPTACPTDKLIF
TRDV1,TRDD3,TRDJ1,.,TGTGCTCTTGGACTTTCCTACGTACGTGTACTGGGGGAACACGATAAACTCATCTTT,CALGLSYVRVLGEHDKLIF
TRDV1,TRDD2,TRDJ1,few,TGTGCTCTTGGGGAACCCCGCCCTTCCTTCCTCCGGTACACCGATAAACTCATCTTT,CALGEPRPSFLRYTDKLIF
TRDV1,.,TRDJ1,.,TGTGCTCTTGGGGAGGCCTTCTCCCTGTCGCGGTGGGGGCTCGACACCGATAAACTCATCTTT,CALGEAFSLSRWGLDTDKLIF
TRDV1,TRDD3,TRDJ1,.,TGTGCTCTTGGGGAACTAGTCCCTAGCCCTGGGGGCCACACCGATAAACTCATCTTT,CALGELVPSPGGHTDKLIF
TRDV1,.,TRDJ1,few,TGTGCTCTTGGGGCTTGGCGGGACGAGAAACTCATCTTT,CALGAWRDEKLIF
TRDV1,.,TRDJ1,few,TGTGCTCTTGGGGAAAGGTACCGACTACCCGATAAACTCATCTTT,CALGERYRLPDKLIF
TRDV1,TRDD3,TRDJ1,few,TGTGCTCTTGGGGAACTCACCATACCTCGTCGTACTGGGGGCTTCAACACCGATAAACTCATCTTT,CALGELTIPRRTGGFNTDKLIF
TRDV1,TRDD2,TRDJ1,few,TGTGCTCTTGGGGCCCCCCTTCCTTCGACCCTGTACACCGATAAACTCATCTTT,CALGAPLPSTLYTDKLIF
TRDV1,TRDD3,TRDJ1,few,TGTGCTCTTGGGCAAATCTGGGGATACGCGTTCGGAGCCGATAAACTCATCTTT,CALGQIWGYAFGADKLIF
TRDV2,TRDD3,TRDJ3,medium-sized,TGTGCCTGTGACGATACTGGGGCCTCCTGGGACACCCGACAGATGTTTTTC,CACDDTGASWDTRQMFF
TRDV1,TRDD2,TRDJ1,few,TGTGCTCTTGGGGGGCTGGGGCCTTCCTACGGGTGGGGGCTGCCTTACACCGATAAACTCATCTTT,CALGGLGPSYGWGLPYTDKLIF
TRDV1,TRDD3,TRDJ1,.,TGTGCTCTTGGGGAACTCCCCTACGACTGGGGCCTAAAACTCATCTTT,CALGELPYDWGLKLIF
TRDV1,TRDD3,TRDJ1,few,TGTGCTCTTGGGGAACTCATCCCCTCCTATATGGAAGGTACTGGGGGTCAAACGGTCGATAAACTCATCTTT,CALGELIPSYMEGTGGQTVDKLIF
TRDV1,TRDD3,TRDJ1,few,TGTGCTCTTGGGGATTTCCCCTACCGGGGGATAAGTGGACTAAGAACCGATAAACTCATCTTT,CALGDFPYRGISGLRTDKLIF
TRDV1,TRDD3,TRDJ1,.,TGTGCTCTTGGGGAACCAGGCCTACACGGCGGGCCTGGGGGATACGCGGTGTTGTTTTTGGGACAAAGCACCGATAAACTCATCTTT,CALGEPGLHGGPGGYAVLFLGQSTDKLIF
TRDV1,TRDD3,TRDJ1,.,TGTGCTCTTGGGGGACCTTATTCCTTGTACTGGGGGATACGAGCTGACGATAAACTCATCTTT,CALGGPYSLYWGIRADDKLIF
TRDV1,TRDD3,TRDJ1,.,TGTGCTCTTGGGGACTTCCTAATGGGGGATACGGCCCTCTTTGATAAACTCATCTTT,CALGDFLMGDTALFDKLIF
TRDV1,.,TRDJ1,few,TGCGCTCTTGGGAGAAGGAGTCGGGTGGATACCCCTAAACTCATCTTT,CALGRRSRVDTPKLIF
TRDV1,.,TRDJ1,few,TGTGCTCTTGGGGAAGAAGGGCCACGATTCGATAAACTCATCTTT,CALGEEGPRFDKLIF
TRDV1,.,TRDJ2,.,TGTGCTCTTGGACGTACGATCCTACGGGATCTACGAGCTTTGACAGCACAACTCTTCTTT,CALGRTILRDLRALTAQLFF
TRDV1,TRDD3,TRDJ1,.,TGTGCTCTTGGGGAATTCAGGCCCCTACTGGGGGCCCCGTACACCGATAAACTCATCTTT,CALGEFRPLLGAPYTDKLIF
TRDV1,.,TRDJ1,.,TGTGCTCTTGGGGAACCCCCTCCTTCCTACGGGAAACTTTTCTGGGGGATTTGGACCGATAAACTCATCTTT,CALGEPPPSYGKLFWGIWTDKLIF
TRDV2,TRDD3,TRDJ1,medium-sized,TGTGCCTGTGACCCCTGTACTGGGGGATACCGAACAATTGATAAACTCATCTTT,CACDPCTGGYRTIDKLIF
TRDV1,TRDD3,TRDJ1,.,TGTGCTCTTGGGGGCCGGATACGCGTTCGGTACACCGATAAACTCATCTTT,CALGGRIRVRYTDKLIF
TRDV1,.,TRDJ1,.,TGTGCTCTTGGGGAGAAGGCCCTACGTTTACTTGGATCCACCGATAAACTCATCTTT,CALGEKALRLLGSTDKLIF
TRDV1,.,TRDJ1,.,TGTGCTCTTGGGGAACGGGCTCTAGTACCGTACACCGATAAACTCATCTTT,CALGERALVPYTDKLIF
TRDV1,TRDD3,TRDJ1,.,TGTGCTCTTGGGGAAATAATACTTAATGGGGGATACGCGTATCCGCGCTACACCGATAAACTCATCTTT,CALGEIILNGGYAYPRYTDKLIF
TRDV1,.,TRDJ1,few,TGTGCTCTTGGGGAACCCCGTTTGCGGGGACTGTACACCGATAAACTCATCTTT,CALGEPRLRGLYTDKLIF